The 17 T cell receptor beta chains presented below share a single source sample, sequenced in a study of blood T cell repertoires in COVID-19. The table came from immunoSEQ multiplex PCR; TCRdb's copy has only in-frame clones and leaves some out. The repertoire holds 88,000 or so clones, with about 76% as singletons. Sequences were obtained from peripheral blood. The receptors originated from a human donor in a cohort sampled during active COVID-19.

The rearrangement joins TRBV7-6 to TRBJ2-6; a possible D gene is TRBD2 (5 bases). Germline values: CDR1 SGHVS, CDR2 FNYEAQ. With 1 base removed from V and 0 bases from J, the gap between germline ends came to 10 bases. The CDR3 runs to 17 residues. CDR3 nucleotides: TGTGCCAGCAGCTTAGAACCTAGCCACTCTGGGGCCAACGTCCTGACTTTC. This gives the protein CASSLEPSHSGANVLTF.

This chain links TRBV2 with TRBJ2-5; D possibly corresponds to TRBD1 (6 bases). Germline V CDR1 and CDR2: SNHLY, FYNNEI. The CDR3 runs to 13 residues. Between the trimmed V and J ends, which lost 6 bases and 2 bases, there was a span of 10 bases. CDR3 nucleotides: TGTGCCAGCAGCCCTGGACAGCAAGAGACCCAGTACTTC. This gives the protein CASSPGQQETQYF.

This chain uses TRBV3-1 (or the pseudogene TRBV3-2) with TRBJ2-5; 9 positions agree with TRBD1. This CDR3 contains 17 residues. V lost 1 base, J lost 5 bases, and 11 bases stayed unmatched. Germline V gene sequence: CDR1 LGHDT, CDR2 YNNKEL (reference sequence). The CDR3 reads CASSQVWGQGGAETQYF. The CDR3 DNA is TGTGCCAGCAGCCAAGTTTGGGGACAGGGAGGGGCGGAGACCCAGTACTTC.

V usage is TRBV6-5 and J usage is TRBJ2-5, with TRBD2 identical over 7 bases. Germline V gives CDR1 MNHEY, CDR2 SVGAGI. The J segment lost 4 bases and the V segment lost 4 bases, leaving 12 bases of the junction unmatched. The length of the CDR3 is 16 residues. The CDR3 DNA sequence: TGTGCCAGCAGTTGGTCTAGGAGGGAGGGTTCAGAGACCCAGTACTTC. This translates into CASSWSRREGSETQYF.

This sequence joins TRBV19 and TRBJ1-5; 12 positions agree with TRBD1. CDR1 LNHDA and CDR2 SQIVND come from the germline V gene (reference sequence). This CDR3 is 16 amino acids long. V lost 5 bases to trimming and J lost 6 bases; unmatched junction nucleotides: 8. The CDR3 sequence: CASSLQGTGGFQPQHF. CDR3 bases: TGTGCCAGTAGTCTACAAGGGACAGGGGGCTTTCAGCCCCAGCATTTT.

V and J are TRBV5-1 and TRBJ1-2, with D unresolved. The CDR3 is 13 residues long. With 0 bases removed from V and 7 bases from J, the gap between germline ends came to 10 bases. Germline CDR1 and CDR2: SGHRS and YFSETQ. For the CDR3, the DNA is TGCGCCAGCAGCTTGGATGGAGCCAGTGGCTACACCTTC. The encoded protein is CASSLDGASGYTF.

The CDR3, as DNA: TGTGCCAGCAGCCACCAACTAGACACAAATCAGCCCCAGCATTTT. It translates to CASSHQLDTNQPQHF. The J gene is TRBJ1-5, the V gene TRBV3-1 (or the pseudogene TRBV3-2); D is undetermined. Trimming stripped 3 bases from V and 4 bases from J, with 13 bases between. The length of the CDR3 is 15 residues. Germline-derived CDR1 and CDR2 are LGHDT and YNNKEL (reference sequence).

V is TRBV30 and J is TRBJ1-1, with unresolved D. The CDR3 extends over 14 amino acids. CDR1 and CDR2 from the germline V gene are GTSNPN and SVGIG (reference sequence). The V end lost 4 bases, the J end lost 1 base, and 13 bases lay between the germline ends. CDR3 region: CAWTGGLRNTEAFF. For the CDR3, the DNA is TGTGCCTGGACAGGAGGGCTACGGAACACTGAAGCTTTCTTT.

This clone was seen just once. This chain connects TRBV14 to TRBJ1-6, with D hard to call. V lost 3 bases and J lost 7, with 10 bases in between. Germline assignment: CDR1 SGHDN and CDR2 FVKESK. The CDR3 is 14 residues long. The DNA for the CDR3 is TGTGCCAGCAGCCAGAGACCGGGAAATTCACCCCTCCACTTT. Translation: CASSQRPGNSPLHF.

This clone occurred once. The chain joins TRBV7-9 to TRBJ2-5; TRBD2 aligns across 10 bases. Germline V gene data show CDR1 as SEHNR and CDR2 as FQNEAQ (reference sequence). With V trimmed by 1 base and J by 5 bases, 4 bases remained unmatched. This CDR3 comprises 15 residues. The CDR3 loop reads CASSLDLAGVETQYF. The CDR3 nucleotides read TGTGCCAGCAGCTTAGACCTAGCGGGAGTCGAGACCCAGTACTTC.

This clone showed up just once. The rearrangement joins TRBV15 to TRBJ2-7; 7 nucleotides agree with TRBD1. Germline trimming cut 1 base from V and 2 bases from J; bases unmatched to any gene: 8. CDR3 length: 16 residues. The germline gives CDR1 LNHNV, CDR2 YYDKDF (reference sequence). The CDR3 DNA sequence: TGTGCCACCAGCAGAGGAGGGGGCGCAGGGGCCTACGAGCAGTACTTC. It specifies CATSRGGGAGAYEQYF.

This clone showed up just once. The gene calls are TRBV7-9 and TRBJ2-7; D may be TRBD2 (6 bases). The germline V gene has CDR1 SEHNR and CDR2 FQNEAQ (reference sequence). Between the trimmed V and J ends, which lost 5 bases and 5 bases, there was a span of 13 bases. This CDR3 contains 13 residues. The CDR3 here is CASSPGVPNEQYF. CDR3 coding DNA: TGTGCCAGCAGCCCGGGGGTCCCGAACGAGCAGTACTTC.

The chain links TRBV5-1 to TRBJ2-1, with 8 nucleotides matching TRBD2. CDR1 and CDR2 from the germline V gene are SGHRS and YFSETQ. There are 15 residues in the CDR3. Trimming cost V 1 base and J 5 bases; bases outside gene matches: 5. As DNA, the CDR3 is TGCGCCAGCAGCTTGAGCAGCGGGGGCCACAATGAGCAGTTCTTC. This encodes CASSLSSGGHNEQFF.

The CDR3, as DNA: TGTGCCTGGAGTCCGACAGGGAATTGGGTCTATGGCTACACCTTC. Translation: CAWSPTGNWVYGYTF. The J gene is TRBJ1-2, the V gene TRBV30, with 7 bases that match TRBD1. CDR1 GTSNPN and CDR2 SVGIG come from the germline V gene (reference sequence). V was pared by 2 bases and J by 4 bases, with 10 bases of the junction left unmatched. The CDR3 has 15 residues.

J is TRBJ2-5 and V is TRBV25-1, with a weak D call TRBD1 (6 bases). This CDR3 region has 13 residues. CDR1 and CDR2 (germline): MGHDK, SYGVNS. The V end was cut by 3 bases, the J end by 9 bases, with 14 bases between. CDR3 region: CASSETQGMAQYF. The CDR3 DNA reads TGTGCCAGCAGTGAGACACAGGGTATGGCCCAGTACTTC.

This clone was detected once. The CDR3 spells CASRDGPSTDTQYF. The CDR3, as DNA: TGTGCCAGCAGGGATGGGCCCAGCACAGATACGCAGTATTTT. This rearrangement joins TRBV6-1 to TRBJ2-3; unclear D gene. The V and J ends lost 6 bases and 0 bases respectively, with 10 bases between them. Looked up from germline, CDR1 is MNHNS and CDR2 is SASEGT. CDR3 length: 14 residues.

The chain couples TRBV18 to TRBJ2-5; D is uncertain. The CDR3 is 13 residues long. V lost 1 base, J lost 4 bases, and 7 bases lay in between. In germline, CDR1 is KGHSH, CDR2 LQKENI. CDR3 DNA: TGTGCCAGCTCACCACGCGGTTTAGAGACCCAGTACTTC. Its protein is CASSPRGLETQYF.